What follows are 24 T cell receptor beta chains derived from one specimen sequenced in a study of beta chain features in type 1 diabetes. The isolated RNA, all of it, was reverse transcribed, so expressed TCRB transcripts were what got sequenced. Sequencing was performed with immunoSEQ multiplex PCR; in TCRdb, only in-frame clones are kept and a portion is missing. The table records 640,000 or so clones, about an eighth of them present only once. Study findings and constraints: Researchers report that Type 1 diabetes patients had moderately but significantly shorter TCRB CDR3s across all four CD4+ subsets.

These receptors lack a known antigen. Input material: naive CD4+ T cells from blood. These receptors were obtained from a man younger than 35 with type 1 diabetes.

The V and J genes are TRBV7-2 and TRBJ1-3, with D possibly TRBD1 on 6 matching bases. Germline V gives CDR1 SGHTA, CDR2 FQGNSA. The CDR3 has 17 amino acids. Between the trimmed V and J ends, which lost 5 bases and 2 bases, there was a span of 19 bases. CDR3 sequence (DNA): TGTGCCAGCAGCGGAACGAGGGGGGAAACTCCTGGAAACACCATATATTTT. Translating it yields CASSGTRGETPGNTIYF. Full variable domain (outside the CDR3, taken from reference TRBV7-2 and TRBJ1-3): GAGVSQSPSNKVTEKGKDVELRCDPISGHTALYWYRQSLGQGLEFLIYFQGNSAPDKSGLPSDRFSAERTGGSVSTLTIQRTQQEDSAVYLCASSGTRGETPGNTIYFGEGSWLTVV.

The chain has TRBV6-1 and TRBJ1-1, with D possibly TRBD1 on 5 matching bases. Per the germline V gene, CDR1 is MNHNS and CDR2 is SASEGT. V gave up 2 bases and J gave up 0 bases, with 10 bases separating them. The CDR3 length is 15 residues. CDR3 in amino acids: CASSEQPGMNTEAFF. Written as DNA, the CDR3 is TGTGCCAGCAGTGAACAGCCAGGGATGAACACTGAAGCTTTCTTT.

This chain joins TRBV15 and TRBJ2-5; unclear D gene. The CDR3 totals 12 residues. The germline V gene has CDR1 LNHNV and CDR2 YYDKDF (reference sequence). Trimming shortened V by 0 bases and J by 5 bases, and 4 bases separated the two germline ends. For the CDR3, the DNA is TGTGCCACCAGCAGAGAACGGGAGACCCAGTACTTC. Its translation is CATSRERETQYF.

This clone occurred a few times. V gene TRBV7-2 combines with J gene TRBJ2-6; 14 bases align to TRBD2. V was pared by 5 bases and J by 0 bases, with 3 bases of the junction left unmatched. The germline V gene encodes CDR1 SGHTA and CDR2 FQGNSA. The CDR3 covers 18 residues. The chain's CDR3 is CASSPGTSGSSGANVLTF. The CDR3 DNA follows: TGTGCCAGCAGCCCAGGGACTAGCGGGAGCTCTGGGGCCAACGTCCTGACTTTC.

This clone was counted only a few times. The chain has TRBV28 and TRBJ1-3; the D is unclear. Trimming left V 3 bases short and J 7 bases short, with 4 bases between. Germline V gene sequence: CDR1 MDHEN, CDR2 SYDVKM. The CDR3 covers 11 residues. In DNA form, the CDR3 reads TGTGCCAGCAGTTTTAGGAACACCATATATTTT. Its translation: CASSFRNTIYF.

The sample holds a few counts of this clone. Other DNA sequences of this sample code for an identical CDR3. V and J are TRBV5-1 and TRBJ2-7; no clear D. V lost 0 bases to trimming and J lost 2 bases, with 3 bases between them. This CDR3 has 12 residues. The V gene's germline CDR1 is SGHRS and CDR2 YFSETQ. CDR3 bases: TGCGCCAGCAGCTTGGCCCCCTACGAGCAGTACTTC. It is translated as CASSLAPYEQYF. Full variable domain (rest looked up from reference TRBV5-1 and TRBJ2-7): KAGVTQTPRYLIKTRGQQVTLSCSPISGHRSVSWYQQTPGQGLQFLFEYFSETQRNKGNFPGRFSGRQFSNSRSEMNVSTLELGDSALYLCASSLAPYEQYFGPGTRLTVT.

This clone was counted between two and nine times. The chain combines TRBV6-1 with TRBJ2-5; 8 bases agree with TRBD1. Trimming cost V 10 bases and J 4 bases; bases outside gene matches: 11. This CDR3 spans 14 amino acids. CDR1 is MNHNS, CDR2 SASEGT, per germline. CDR3 bases: TGTGCCACCGACAGGGGACCAGGGATAGAGACCCAGTACTTC. It yields the protein CATDRGPGIETQYF.

V gene TRBV9 combines with J gene TRBJ1-2; weak D call: TRBD1 (5 bases). CDR1 is SGDLS and CDR2 is YYNGEE in the germline V gene. This CDR3 has 15 residues. The ends were cut back, 3 bases at V and 8 bases at J, with 20 bases in the middle. This CDR3 reads CASSATGLPLGGYTF. The CDR3 bases are TGTGCCAGCAGCGCCACGGGACTGCCTTTAGGGGGCTACACCTTC.

The rearrangement uses TRBV5-4 and TRBJ1-4; D uncertain. Germline V gene sequence: CDR1 SGHNT, CDR2 YYREEE (reference sequence). The CDR3 consists of 14 residues. The ends were cut back, 4 bases at V and 0 bases at J, with 7 bases in the middle. Here the CDR3 DNA reads TGTGCCAGCAGCCCCGACCCAACTAATGAAAAACTGTTTTTT. Translation gives CASSPDPTNEKLFF.

The genes are TRBV11-2 and TRBJ2-1, with a weak D call TRBD2 (5 bases). Germline CDR1 SGHAT, CDR2 FQNNGV. This CDR3 is 12 amino acids long. With 5 bases removed from V and 9 bases from J, the gap between germline ends came to 11 bases. DNA for the CDR3: TGTGCCAGCAGCCTCCCCGAGGGTGAGCAGTTCTTC. As protein: CASSLPEGEQFF. Complete variable domain (other parts from reference TRBV11-2 and TRBJ2-1): EAGVAQSPRYKIIEKRQSVAFWCNPISGHATLYWYQQILGQGPKLLIQFQNNGVVDDSQLPKDRFSAERLKGVDSTLKIQPAKLEDSAVYLCASSLPEGEQFFGPGTRLTVL.

The chain uses TRBV27 and TRBJ2-5; 10 nucleotides line up with TRBD2. Trimming removed 5 bases from V and 1 base from J; junction bases left unmatched: 4. The germline V gene encodes CDR1 MNHEY and CDR2 SMNVEV (reference sequence). This CDR3 is built from 15 residues. For the CDR3, the DNA is TGTGCCAGCAGTCCGTGGACTAGCGGCCAAGAGACCCAGTACTTC. As protein: CASSPWTSGQETQYF.

The V gene is TRBV14, the J gene TRBJ2-1; D may be TRBD2 (6 bases). Trimming pared 1 base from V and 2 bases from J, leaving 12 bases between. The CDR3 consists of 16 residues. Germline V gene sequence: CDR1 SGHDN, CDR2 FVKESK. Written as DNA, the CDR3 is TGTGCCAGCAGCCAAGTAGGCGGGATCCCCTACAATGAGCAGTTCTTC. Its translation is CASSQVGGIPYNEQFF.

This rearrangement joins TRBV11-2 to TRBJ2-1; D remains unclear. V lost 5 bases, J lost 4 bases, and 6 bases lay in between. Germline CDR1 and CDR2: SGHAT and FQNNGV. The CDR3 loop spans 12 amino acids. The CDR3 DNA is TGTGCCAGCAGCCCCGCTTACAATGAGCAGTTCTTC. Translating it yields CASSPAYNEQFF.

In its sample, this clone was seen many times. This chain connects TRBV28 to TRBJ1-6; possible D gene TRBD1, 5 bases. The CDR3 is 13 amino acids. Germline CDR1 and CDR2: MDHEN and SYDVKM. Trimming stripped 11 bases from V and 5 bases from J, with 13 bases between. The CDR3 here is CASRDGNNSPLHF. CDR3 DNA: TGTGCCTCCCGGGACGGCAATAATTCACCCCTCCACTTT.

In its sample, this clone was seen a few times. The chain is built from TRBV5-1 and TRBJ2-5; 9 bases align to TRBD1. This CDR3 is 14 amino acids long. From germline, CDR1 is SGHRS and CDR2 YFSETQ. Trimming took 4 bases from V and 3 from J; bases not matched to a gene: 4. CDR3 sequence: CASSGGQGKETQYF. The CDR3 DNA reads as TGCGCCAGCAGCGGAGGACAGGGGAAAGAGACCCAGTACTTC.

This chain uses TRBV10-3 with TRBJ2-7; 10 bases are a match to TRBD2. After removal of 7 bases from V and 8 bases from J, the junction contained 11 bases not matched to a gene. Germline CDR1 ENHRY, CDR2 SYGVKD. CDR3 length: 14 residues. The CDR3 spells CAITTSGVPTKQYF. CDR3 DNA: TGTGCCATCACTACTAGCGGGGTACCTACCAAGCAGTACTTC.

The chain carries TRBV7-2 and TRBJ2-5, with 15 bases fitting TRBD2. The CDR3 runs 17 residues. Germline values: CDR1 SGHTA, CDR2 FQGNSA. V was clipped by 5 bases and J by 4 bases; unmatched bases: 8. In nucleotides, the CDR3 is TGTGCCAGCAGCCCCACGGGACTAGCGGGGGGACTAGAGACCCAGTACTTC. It translates to CASSPTGLAGGLETQYF.

The rearrangement links TRBV9 to TRBJ2-1; weak D call: TRBD2 (8 bases). Deletions cut 3 bases from V and 0 bases from J, with 19 bases between. The CDR3 loop spans 18 amino acids. Germline V gene sequence: CDR1 SGDLS, CDR2 YYNGEE. The CDR3 sequence: CASSALREGQNSYNEQFF. The CDR3 nucleotides read TGTGCCAGCAGCGCCCTTCGGGAGGGACAGAACTCCTACAATGAGCAGTTCTTC.

The chain uses TRBV7-2 and TRBJ1-6; unclear D gene. Trimming shortened V by 3 bases and J by 6 bases, and 6 bases separated the two germline ends. CDR1 is SGHTA and CDR2 is FQGNSA in the germline V gene. CDR3 length equals 13 residues. The DNA for the CDR3 is TGTGCCAGCAGCTTCCAGTTTAATTCACCCCTCCACTTT. Amino acids: CASSFQFNSPLHF.

This clone was found a few times. The rearrangement links TRBV7-9 to TRBJ1-5; D unresolved. This CDR3 is 13 amino acids long. Germline lookup yields CDR1 SEHNR and CDR2 FQNEAQ (reference sequence). Trimming shortened V by 2 bases and J by 5 bases, and 7 bases separated the two germline ends. In nucleotides, the CDR3 is TGTGCCAGCAGCTTAAACAGAGATCAGCCCCAGCATTTT. Translating it yields CASSLNRDQPQHF.

This clone was detected only a few times. The chain employs TRBV9 and TRBJ1-3; TRBD1 might be the D (6 bases). V lost 1 base and J lost 2, with 10 bases in between. Germline CDR1 SGDLS, CDR2 YYNGEE. This CDR3 contains 15 residues. CDR3 bases: TGTGCCAGCAGCGTACATCAGGGGACTGGAAACACCATATATTTT. It is translated as CASSVHQGTGNTIYF.

The chain joins TRBV5-1 to TRBJ1-5; no clear D gene. The CDR3 consists of 15 residues. Trimming shortened V by 0 bases and J by 6 bases, and 13 bases separated the two germline ends. Per the germline V gene, CDR1 is SGHRS and CDR2 is YFSETQ. The CDR3 DNA is TGCGCCAGCAGCTTGGAGGGCATCCCACGTCAGCCCCAGCATTTT. Translated: CASSLEGIPRQPQHF.

The CDR3 nucleotides are TGTGCCAGCAGCCCGGGACAGGGGGCTTCCTATGGCTACACCTTC. Translated, it gives CASSPGQGASYGYTF. V and J are TRBV28 and TRBJ1-2, with 12 bases lining up with TRBD1. The CDR3 covers 15 residues. The J segment lost 4 bases and the V segment lost 6 bases, leaving 6 bases of the junction unmatched. Germline V gene data show CDR1 as MDHEN and CDR2 as SYDVKM.

This clone showed up just a few times. The V gene is TRBV6-1, the J gene TRBJ2-7; D is perhaps TRBD1 (6 bases). Trimming removed 7 bases at V and 5 bases at J, with 15 bases between. Germline V gene sequence: CDR1 MNHNS, CDR2 SASEGT. This CDR3 is built from 13 residues. The CDR3 protein is CASTPGAGDEQYF. CDR3 in DNA: TGTGCCAGCACCCCCGGGGCAGGGGACGAGCAGTACTTC.